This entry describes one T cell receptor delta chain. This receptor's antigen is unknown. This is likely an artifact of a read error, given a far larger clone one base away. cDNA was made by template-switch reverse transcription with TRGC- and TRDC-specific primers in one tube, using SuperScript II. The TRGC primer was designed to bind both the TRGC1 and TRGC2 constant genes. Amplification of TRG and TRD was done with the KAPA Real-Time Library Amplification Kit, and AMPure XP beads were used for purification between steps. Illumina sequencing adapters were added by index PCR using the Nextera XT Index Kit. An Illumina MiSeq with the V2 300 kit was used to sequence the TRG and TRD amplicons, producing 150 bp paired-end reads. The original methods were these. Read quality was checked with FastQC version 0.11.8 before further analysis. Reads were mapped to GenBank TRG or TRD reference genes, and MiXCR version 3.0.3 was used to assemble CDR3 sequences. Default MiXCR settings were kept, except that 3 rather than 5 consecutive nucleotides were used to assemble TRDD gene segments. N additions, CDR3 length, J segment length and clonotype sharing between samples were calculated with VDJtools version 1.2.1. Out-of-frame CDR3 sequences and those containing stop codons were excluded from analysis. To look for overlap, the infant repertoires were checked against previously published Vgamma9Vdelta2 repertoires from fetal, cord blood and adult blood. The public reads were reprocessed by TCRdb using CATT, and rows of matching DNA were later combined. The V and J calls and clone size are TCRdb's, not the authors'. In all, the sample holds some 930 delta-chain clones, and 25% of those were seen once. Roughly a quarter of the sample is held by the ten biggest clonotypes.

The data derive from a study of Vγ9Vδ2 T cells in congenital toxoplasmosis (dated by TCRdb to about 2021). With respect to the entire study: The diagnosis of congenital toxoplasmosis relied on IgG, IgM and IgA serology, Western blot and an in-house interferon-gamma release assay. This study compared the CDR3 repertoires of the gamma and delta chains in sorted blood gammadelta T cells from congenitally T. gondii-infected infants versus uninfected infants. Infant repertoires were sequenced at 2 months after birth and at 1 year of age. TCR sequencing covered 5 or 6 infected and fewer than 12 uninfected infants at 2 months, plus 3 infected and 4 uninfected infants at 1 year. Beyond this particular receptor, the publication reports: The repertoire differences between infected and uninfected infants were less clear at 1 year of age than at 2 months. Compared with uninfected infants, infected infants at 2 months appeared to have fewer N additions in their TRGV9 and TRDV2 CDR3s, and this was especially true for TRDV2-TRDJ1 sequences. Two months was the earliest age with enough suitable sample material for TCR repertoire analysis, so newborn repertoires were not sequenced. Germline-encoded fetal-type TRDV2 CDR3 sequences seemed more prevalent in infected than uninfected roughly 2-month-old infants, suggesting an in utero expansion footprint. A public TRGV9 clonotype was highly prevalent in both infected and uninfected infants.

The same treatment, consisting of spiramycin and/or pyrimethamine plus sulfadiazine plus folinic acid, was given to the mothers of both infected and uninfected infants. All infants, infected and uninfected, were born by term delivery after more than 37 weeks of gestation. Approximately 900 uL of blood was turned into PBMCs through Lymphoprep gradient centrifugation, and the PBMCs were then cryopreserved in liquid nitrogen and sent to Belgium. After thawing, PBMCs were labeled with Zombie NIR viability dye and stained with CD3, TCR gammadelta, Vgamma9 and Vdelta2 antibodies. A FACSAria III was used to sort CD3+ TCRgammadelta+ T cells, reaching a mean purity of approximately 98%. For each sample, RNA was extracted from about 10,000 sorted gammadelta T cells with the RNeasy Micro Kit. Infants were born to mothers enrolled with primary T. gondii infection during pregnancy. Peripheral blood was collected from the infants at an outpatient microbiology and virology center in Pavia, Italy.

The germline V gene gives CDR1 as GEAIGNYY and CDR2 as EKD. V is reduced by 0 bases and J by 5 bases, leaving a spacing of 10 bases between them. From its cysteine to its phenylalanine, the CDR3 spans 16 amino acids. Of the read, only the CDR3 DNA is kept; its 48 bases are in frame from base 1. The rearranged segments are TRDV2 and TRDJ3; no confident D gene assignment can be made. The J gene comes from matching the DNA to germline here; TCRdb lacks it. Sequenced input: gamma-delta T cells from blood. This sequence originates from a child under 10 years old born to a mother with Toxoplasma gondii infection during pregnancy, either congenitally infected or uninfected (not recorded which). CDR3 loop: CACDTVGQGDTRQMFF. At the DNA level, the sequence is TGTGCCTGTGACACCGTCGGCCAAGGGGACACCCGACAGATGTTTTTC.